Below, 30 T cell receptor beta chains from the same sample are listed, as sequenced in a study of T cells in tumors and immune-related adverse events. Assay used: immunoSEQ multiplex PCR; TCRdb lists only in-frame clones, some missing. The data contain some 11,000 clones, about 90% of them singletons. Sequenced material: lymph node tissue, taken from a patient treated with anti-PD-1 therapy. Receptors originate from a female donor with metastatic renal cell carcinoma.

The V gene is TRBV19, the J gene TRBJ2-1; maybe TRBD1 (5 bases). V lost 5 bases to trimming and J lost 10 bases, with 15 bases between them. CDR3 length equals 13 residues. Germline CDR1 LNHDA, CDR2 SQIVND (reference sequence). The CDR3 DNA is TGTGCCAGTAGTTCGATCACAGGAACAGAGCAGTTCTTC. It codes for CASSSITGTEQFF.

This chain connects TRBV18 to TRBJ2-3; 9 nucleotides line up with TRBD2. The germline CDR1 and CDR2 sequences are KGHSH and LQKENI. The V gene end was trimmed by 3 bases and the J gene end by 5 bases; junction bases not matched to a gene: 9. This CDR3 contains 16 residues. The CDR3 DNA follows: TGTGCCAGCTCACCTCGCGAGCGGGGGGAGAGAGATACGCAGTATTTT. Protein sequence: CASSPRERGERDTQYF.

The V and J genes are TRBV4-1 and TRBJ2-1; 8 bases match TRBD1. The CDR3 spans 16 residues. Germline lookup yields CDR1 MGHRA and CDR2 YSYEKL. V gave up 5 bases and J gave up 3 bases; unmatched junction bases: 9. CDR3 sequence reads: CASSAGTGLYYNEQFF. The DNA for the CDR3 is TGCGCCAGCAGCGCCGGGACAGGCCTGTACTACAATGAGCAGTTCTTC.

This chain joins TRBV10-3 and TRBJ1-1; D unclear. Germline CDR1 reads ENHRY; CDR2 reads SYGVKD. The V and J ends lost 3 bases and 0 bases respectively, with 8 bases between them. This CDR3 has 14 amino acids. The DNA for the CDR3 is TGTGCCATCAGTGAAGGAGGAATGAACACTGAAGCTTTCTTT. This codes for CAISEGGMNTEAFF.

The V and J genes are TRBV2 and TRBJ1-2, with no clear D. V lost 8 bases, J lost 2 bases, and 15 bases lay in between. Germline loops: CDR1 SNHLY, CDR2 FYNNEI. This CDR3 has 14 residues. CDR3 in DNA: TGTGCCAGCCGACCGGGCCAGCAAAACTATGGCTACACCTTC. It encodes CASRPGQQNYGYTF.

The chain uses TRBV6-5 and TRBJ1-1; D unresolved. V lost 4 bases to trimming and J lost 0 bases, with 12 bases between them. Germline values: CDR1 MNHEY, CDR2 SVGAGI. This CDR3 region has 15 residues. CDR3 nucleotide sequence: TGTGCCAGCAGTTTCGATTCCGGATTGAACACTGAAGCTTTCTTT. Amino acid sequence: CASSFDSGLNTEAFF.

The chain combines TRBV7-9 with TRBJ2-3, with 7 positions matching TRBD1. V was clipped by 4 bases and J by 0 bases; unmatched bases: 4. Germline CDR1 SEHNR, CDR2 FQNEAQ (reference sequence). The CDR3 length is 15 residues. The CDR3 sequence is CASSYRGASTDTQYF. The CDR3 DNA reads as TGTGCCAGCAGCTACAGGGGTGCTAGCACAGATACGCAGTATTTT. The variable domain in full, completed from reference TRBV7-9 and TRBJ2-3, reads DTGVSQNPRHKITKRGQNVTFRCDPISEHNRLYWYRQTLGQGPEFLTYFQNEAQLEKSRLLSDRFSAERPKGSFSTLEIQRTEQGDSAMYLCASSYRGASTDTQYFGPGTRLTVL.

Turning to this clone: Other DNA sequences in the same sample also yield this CDR3. The J gene is TRBJ2-3, the V gene TRBV10-1; 9 nucleotides agree with TRBD2. Losses at the gene ends were 3 bases for V and 2 bases for J; bases not matched to a gene: 6. Germline assignment: CDR1 WNHNN and CDR2 SYGVQD (reference sequence). The CDR3 is 16 residues long. CDR3 sequence (DNA): TGCGCCAGCAGTGAACAGACTAGCGGAAACACAGATACGCAGTATTTT. It is translated as CASSEQTSGNTDTQYF.

The chain joins TRBV11-1 to TRBJ1-1; 7 nucleotides align to TRBD1. The CDR3 totals 13 residues. The V gene end was trimmed by 6 bases and the J gene end by 1 base; junction bases not matched to a gene: 2. Germline-derived CDR1 and CDR2 are SGHAT and FQDESV (reference sequence). The CDR3 DNA reads as TGTGCCAGCAGTAGGACAGGGAACACTGAAGCTTTCTTT. Translating it yields CASSRTGNTEAFF.

V is TRBV18 and J is TRBJ1-2; TRBD1 might be the D (5 bases). The ends were cut back, 0 bases at V and 2 bases at J, with 7 bases in the middle. The CDR3 length is 14 residues. The germline CDR1 and CDR2 sequences are KGHSH and LQKENI. The CDR3 reads CASSPPTANYGYTF. The CDR3, as DNA: TGTGCCAGCTCACCACCGACAGCGAACTATGGCTACACCTTC.

V usage is TRBV7-2 and J usage is TRBJ1-1; 8 nucleotides align to TRBD1. Germline values: CDR1 SGHTA, CDR2 FQGNSA. Losses at the gene ends were 5 bases for V and 1 base for J; bases not matched to a gene: 9. The CDR3 is made up of 16 amino acids. CDR3 DNA sequence: TGTGCCAGCAGCCAAAACAGGGGGGGACGGAACACTGAAGCTTTCTTT. This gives the protein CASSQNRGGRNTEAFF.

The rearrangement links TRBV23-1 to TRBJ1-4; tentative D call: TRBD1 (5 bases). TRBV23-1 falls under the ORF class, with uncertain function. The CDR3 is made up of 13 amino acids. The ends were cut back, 2 bases at V and 8 bases at J, with 9 bases in the middle. CDR3 nucleotide sequence: TGCGCCAGCAGTCAAGCAGGGTTGGAAAAACTGTTTTTT. Its translation is CASSQAGLEKLFF.

The chain links TRBV4-1 to TRBJ2-7, with D perhaps TRBD1 (5 bases). The germline gives CDR1 MGHRA, CDR2 YSYEKL. Trimming pared 1 base from V and 3 bases from J, leaving 10 bases between. The CDR3 has 14 residues. Here the CDR3 reads CASSQVGQGYEQYF. The CDR3 nucleotides are TGCGCCAGCAGCCAAGTCGGGCAGGGCTACGAGCAGTACTTC.

The gene calls are TRBV6-6 and TRBJ2-7, with D perhaps TRBD1 or TRBD2 (5 bases each). Per germline, CDR1 MNHNY and CDR2 SVGAGI (reference sequence). Deletions cut 8 bases from V and 7 bases from J, with 18 bases between. This CDR3 has 13 amino acids. The CDR3 sequence: CASSSGPSREQYF. The CDR3 nucleotides read TGTGCCAGCTCTTCGGGGCCTTCAAGGGAGCAGTACTTC.

V is TRBV6-1 and J is TRBJ2-1, with 8 bases fitting TRBD2. The length of the CDR3 is 15 residues. The ends lost 1 base at V and 3 bases at J; junction bases unmatched: 2. Germline loops: CDR1 MNHNS, CDR2 SASEGT. The CDR3 is CASSEGLAGYNEQFF. The DNA for the CDR3 is TGTGCCAGCAGTGAAGGTCTAGCGGGCTACAATGAGCAGTTCTTC.

The chain links TRBV5-4 to TRBJ2-3, with 14 bases fitting TRBD2. The CDR3 length is 18 residues. Germline trimming cut 2 bases from V and 5 bases from J; bases unmatched to any gene: 10. CDR1 is SGHNT and CDR2 is YYREEE in the germline V gene (reference sequence). As DNA, the CDR3 is TGTGCCAGCAGCTTAATTTGGGGGACTAGCGGGGGTAAAGATACGCAGTATTTT. As protein: CASSLIWGTSGGKDTQYF.

The chain uses TRBV9 and TRBJ1-2; tentative D call: TRBD1 (5 bases). This CDR3 has 18 residues. V shed 5 bases and J shed 4 bases, with 27 bases lying between them. Per the germline V gene, CDR1 is SGDLS and CDR2 is YYNGEE. The CDR3 nucleotides are TGTGCCAGCAGTGGGTCGGGGACCACCAGACCCCTGGTCTATGGCTACACCTTC. Translation gives CASSGSGTTRPLVYGYTF.

A few counts support this clone. CDR3 residues: CASSPSYNNEQFF. DNA for the CDR3: TGTGCCAGCAGCCCATCTTACAATAATGAGCAGTTCTTC. The chain links TRBV6-6 to TRBJ2-1, with D unresolved. The V gene lost 6 bases and the J gene lost 7 bases, with 13 bases spanning the gap. CDR1 is MNHNY, CDR2 SVGAGI, per germline (reference sequence). The CDR3 consists of 13 residues.

The V and J genes are TRBV11-2 and TRBJ2-7, with D perhaps matching TRBD1 or TRBD2 (5 bases each). V lost 5 bases and J lost 4, with 18 bases in between. The V gene's germline CDR1 is SGHAT and CDR2 FQNNGV. This CDR3 is built from 15 residues. Written as DNA, the CDR3 is TGTGCCAGCAGCCCCTTCCGGGACCCACTGTACGAGCAGTACTTC. This translates into CASSPFRDPLYEQYF.

The genes are TRBV30 and TRBJ2-1, with TRBD2 matching over 13 bases. The CDR3 spans 16 residues. Germline V gene data show CDR1 as GTSNPN and CDR2 as SVGIG (reference sequence). V was clipped by 3 bases and J by 6 bases; unmatched bases: 8. The CDR3 region is CAWSRILAGGVNEQFF. The CDR3 nucleotides read TGTGCCTGGAGCAGAATACTAGCGGGAGGGGTCAATGAGCAGTTCTTC.

The chain has TRBV18 and TRBJ1-2; D is undetermined. Trimming took 2 bases from V and 4 from J, leaving 14 bases between them. The CDR3 runs to 15 residues. Germline V gives CDR1 KGHSH, CDR2 LQKENI. The CDR3 loop reads CASSPEGFNSYGYTF. CDR3 nucleotide sequence: TGTGCCAGCTCACCAGAGGGATTTAACAGCTATGGCTACACCTTC.

The V call is TRBV7-9, the J call TRBJ1-5; no reliable D call. The CDR3 sequence is 13 residues long. CDR1 is SEHNR and CDR2 is FQNEAQ in the germline V gene (reference sequence). V was pared by 5 bases and J by 4 bases, with 9 bases between. The CDR3 reads CASSALLNQPQHF. The CDR3, as DNA: TGTGCCAGCAGCGCTCTTCTGAATCAGCCCCAGCATTTT.

The gene calls are TRBV5-1 and TRBJ1-2; perhaps TRBD1 as D (6 bases). This CDR3 is 14 amino acids long. The germline V and J ends were trimmed by 5 bases and 4 bases, with 15 bases remaining between them. CDR1 and CDR2 (germline): SGHRS, YFSETQ. The CDR3, as DNA: TGCGCCAGCAGGGGAGGGGGAGCGCCCTATGGCTACACCTTC. It encodes CASRGGGAPYGYTF.

The chain uses TRBV5-1 and TRBJ2-3; no definite D call. Germline CDR1 SGHRS, CDR2 YFSETQ. V was trimmed by 4 bases and J by 2 bases, leaving 11 bases between them. The CDR3 length is 14 residues. The CDR3 region is CASSPRSTTDTQYF. The DNA of the CDR3 is TGCGCCAGCAGCCCGCGGTCGACCACAGATACGCAGTATTTT.

J is TRBJ1-2 and V is TRBV9; D unclear. The V end lost 4 bases, the J end lost 1 base, and 5 bases lay between the germline ends. The CDR3 is 12 residues long. Per the germline V gene, CDR1 is SGDLS and CDR2 is YYNGEE. CDR3 residues: CASSWDNYGYTF. In DNA form, the CDR3 reads TGTGCCAGCAGCTGGGATAACTATGGCTACACCTTC. The variable domain in full, with the rest retrieved from reference TRBV9 and TRBJ1-2, is DSGVTQTPKHLITATGQRVTLRCSPRSGDLSVYWYQQSLDQGLQFLIQYYNGEERAKGNILERFSAQQFPDLHSELNLSSLELGDSALYFCASSWDNYGYTFGSGTRLTVV.

This clone was seen only once. The rearrangement joins TRBV7-9 to TRBJ1-2, with 10 bases lining up with TRBD1. V was clipped by 4 bases and J by 3 bases; unmatched bases: 8. Germline lookup yields CDR1 SEHNR and CDR2 FQNEAQ (reference sequence). The CDR3 sequence is 16 residues long. CDR3 in DNA: TGTGCCAGCAGCTCAGAGACAGGGGGCGGAGACTATGGCTACACCTTC. Amino acids: CASSSETGGGDYGYTF.

J is TRBJ1-2 and V is TRBV28, with a possible D match to TRBD1 (5 bases). V was cut by 7 bases and J by 7 bases, with 25 bases left in between. The CDR3 contains 16 residues. Germline values: CDR1 MDHEN, CDR2 SYDVKM. CDR3 in amino acids: CASTLGGDYRGGGYTF. CDR3 DNA sequence: TGTGCCAGCACCCTGGGGGGAGACTACCGTGGGGGTGGCTACACCTTC.

The V gene is TRBV29-1, the J gene TRBJ1-1; TRBD1 is a possible D gene (6 bases). Trimming took 1 base from V and 3 from J, leaving 9 bases between them. This CDR3 contains 13 residues. Looked up from germline, CDR1 is SQVTM and CDR2 is ANQGSEA. The CDR3 here is CSVEVGADTEAFF. CDR3 sequence (DNA): TGCAGCGTTGAAGTGGGGGCAGACACTGAAGCTTTCTTT. The full variable domain, its missing parts supplied by reference TRBV29-1 and TRBJ1-1, is SAVISQKPSRDICQRGTSLTIQCQVDSQVTMMFWYRQQPGQSLTLIATANQGSEATYESGFVIDKFPISRPNLTFSTLTVSNMSPEDSSIYLCSVEVGADTEAFFGQGTRLTVV.

The gene calls are TRBV5-5 and TRBJ1-4; D uncertain. Germline values: CDR1 SGHKS, CDR2 YYEKEE (reference sequence). Trimming stripped 0 bases from V and 0 bases from J, with 9 bases between. CDR3 length equals 16 residues. This CDR3 is CASSLGRQPTNEKLFF. CDR3 sequence (DNA): TGTGCCAGCAGCTTGGGGAGGCAACCAACTAATGAAAAACTGTTTTTT.

The CDR3 reads CASKRRQNTGELFF. The DNA for the CDR3 is TGTGCCAGCAAAAGGAGACAGAACACCGGGGAGCTGTTTTTT. The chain links TRBV6-6 to TRBJ2-2; D uncertain. Trimming removed 7 bases from V and 1 base from J, with 10 bases in between. The CDR3 is 14 amino acids. Germline assignment: CDR1 MNHNY and CDR2 SVGAGI (reference sequence).